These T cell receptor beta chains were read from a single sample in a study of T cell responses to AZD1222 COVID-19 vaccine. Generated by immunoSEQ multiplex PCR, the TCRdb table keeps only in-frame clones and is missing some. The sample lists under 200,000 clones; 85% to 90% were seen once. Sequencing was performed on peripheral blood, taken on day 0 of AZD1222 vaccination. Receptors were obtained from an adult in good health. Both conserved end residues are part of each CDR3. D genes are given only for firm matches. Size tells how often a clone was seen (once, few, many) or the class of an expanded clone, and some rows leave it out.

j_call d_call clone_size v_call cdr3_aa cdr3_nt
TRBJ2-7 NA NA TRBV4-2 CASSRPSDEQYF TGTGCCAGCAGCCGCCCATCAGACGAGCAGTACTTC
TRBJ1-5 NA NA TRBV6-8 CASKNTYRDGGSNQPQHF TGTGCCAGCAAAAATACTTACAGGGACGGGGGTAGCAATCAGCCCCAGCATTTT
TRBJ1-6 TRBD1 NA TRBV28 CASRSGTGENSPLHF TGTGCCAGCAGGTCCGGGACAGGGGAAAATTCACCCCTCCACTTT
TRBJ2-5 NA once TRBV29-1 CSVDPQGQTQYF TGCAGCGTTGATCCGCAGGGGCAGACCCAGTACTTC
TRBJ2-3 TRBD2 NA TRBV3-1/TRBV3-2 CASSRPGGGHPPFTDTQYF TGTGCCAGCAGCCGTCCGGGGGGGGGACATCCACCCTTCACAGATACGCAGTATTTT
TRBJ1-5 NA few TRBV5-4 CASSLGPEESNQPQHF TGTGCCAGCAGCTTAGGGCCAGAAGAGAGCAATCAGCCCCAGCATTTT
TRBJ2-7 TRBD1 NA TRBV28 CASRNRGSYEQYF TGTGCCAGCAGAAACAGGGGTTCCTACGAGCAGTACTTC
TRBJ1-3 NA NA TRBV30 CAWSFGSGNTIYF TGTGCCTGGAGTTTTGGGAGTGGAAACACCATATATTTT
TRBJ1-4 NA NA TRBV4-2 CASSLGTDPNEKLFF TGTGCCAGCAGCCTGGGGACGGATCCCAATGAAAAACTGTTTTTT
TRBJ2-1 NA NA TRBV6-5 CASSLGDRTGRFF TGTGCCAGCAGTTTAGGGGACCGAACTGGCAGGTTCTTC
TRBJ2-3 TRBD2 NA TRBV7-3 CASSLMSGGADTQYF TGTGCCAGCAGCTTAATGTCGGGAGGGGCAGATACGCAGTATTTT
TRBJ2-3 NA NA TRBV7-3 CASSQGRGGDTQYF TGTGCCAGCAGCCAGGGGAGGGGTGGAGATACGCAGTATTTT
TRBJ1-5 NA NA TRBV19 CASSIERQSSNQPQHF TGTGCCAGTAGTATTGAGCGCCAGAGTAGCAATCAGCCCCAGCATTTT
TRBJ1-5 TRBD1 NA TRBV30 CAWSQGTGLSNQPQHF TGTGCCTGGAGCCAAGGGACAGGACTTAGCAATCAGCCCCAGCATTTT
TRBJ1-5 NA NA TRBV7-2 CASSFISNQPQHF TGTGCCAGCAGCTTCATTAGCAATCAGCCCCAGCATTTT
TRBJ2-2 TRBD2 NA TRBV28 CASSPGLTTGELFF TGTGCCAGCAGCCCGGGACTAACCACCGGGGAGCTGTTTTTT
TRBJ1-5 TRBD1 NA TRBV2 CASSRDRVRVSNQPQHF TGTGCCAGCAGTAGGGACAGGGTGAGAGTTAGCAATCAGCCCCAGCATTTT
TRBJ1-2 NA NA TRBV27 CASSPRAGRGVYGYTF TGTGCCAGCAGCCCTCGGGCAGGGAGGGGAGTCTATGGCTACACCTTC
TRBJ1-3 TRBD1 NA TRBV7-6 CASSFDRVSGNTIYF TGTGCCAGCAGCTTCGACAGGGTTTCTGGAAACACCATATATTTT
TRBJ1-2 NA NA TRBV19 CASSNDSRSVNYGYTF TGTGCCAGTAGTAACGACTCAAGGTCAGTTAACTATGGCTACACCTTC
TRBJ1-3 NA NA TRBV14 CASGSGNTIYF TGTGCCAGCGGCTCTGGAAACACCATATATTTT
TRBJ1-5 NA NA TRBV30 CAWSGPGPGPQHF TGTGCCTGGAGTGGTCCCGGGCCGGGGCCCCAGCATTTT
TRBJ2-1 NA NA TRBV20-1 CSARTGREQFF TGCAGTGCACGGACGGGACGGGAGCAGTTCTTC
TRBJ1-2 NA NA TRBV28 CASSGTGGGYGYTF TGTGCCAGCAGTGGGACGGGGGGAGGCTATGGCTACACCTTC
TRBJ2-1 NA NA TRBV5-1 CASSRGPNEQFF TGCGCCAGCAGCCGGGGGCCCAATGAGCAGTTCTTC
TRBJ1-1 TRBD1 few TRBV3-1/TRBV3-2 CASSPRTGLNTEAFF TGTGCCAGCAGCCCACGGACAGGACTGAACACTGAAGCTTTCTTT
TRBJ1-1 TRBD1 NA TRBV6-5 CASSQRDRLNTEAFF TGTGCCAGCAGTCAACGGGACAGATTGAACACTGAAGCTTTCTTT
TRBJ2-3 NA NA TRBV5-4 CASSFDGASTDTQYF TGTGCCAGCAGCTTTGACGGGGCCAGCACAGATACGCAGTATTTT
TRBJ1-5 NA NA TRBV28 CASSLRGAGYQPQHF TGTGCCAGCAGTTTACGGGGGGCAGGATATCAGCCCCAGCATTTT
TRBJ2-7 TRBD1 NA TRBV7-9 CASSMSPGTGGYQTYEQYF TGTGCCAGCAGCATGTCTCCCGGGACAGGGGGTTATCAGACCTACGAGCAGTACTTC
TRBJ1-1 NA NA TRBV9 CASSVRSELNTEAFF TGTGCCAGCAGCGTAAGGTCGGAGTTGAACACTGAAGCTTTCTTT
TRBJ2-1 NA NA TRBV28 CASRLRGGGSKNEQFF TGTGCCAGCAGGCTACGAGGGGGGGGCAGTAAGAATGAGCAGTTCTTC
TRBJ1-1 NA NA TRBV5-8 CASSAGLEAFF TGTGCCAGCAGCGCCGGGCTTGAAGCTTTCTTT
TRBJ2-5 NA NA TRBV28 CASSTGPWETQYF TGTGCCAGCAGTACCGGACCCTGGGAGACCCAGTACTTC
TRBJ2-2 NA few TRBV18 CASSPLASDTGELFF TGTGCCAGCTCACCACTAGCGTCGGACACCGGGGAGCTGTTTTTT
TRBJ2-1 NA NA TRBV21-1 CASSNLGRAKYNEQFF TGTGCCAGCAGCAACCTCGGGAGGGCCAAGTACAATGAGCAGTTCTTC
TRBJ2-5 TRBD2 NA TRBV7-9 CASSNPALAGGKETQYF TGTGCCAGCAGCAACCCAGCCCTGGCGGGAGGGAAAGAGACCCAGTACTTC
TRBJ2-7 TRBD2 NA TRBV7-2 CASSLGTSLLQYF TGTGCCAGCAGCTTGGGGACTAGTCTTCTGCAGTACTTC
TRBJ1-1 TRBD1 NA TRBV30 CATDRAIEAFF TGTGCCACCGACAGGGCAATTGAAGCTTTCTTT
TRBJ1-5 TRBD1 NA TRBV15 CATSRQTGESPQHF TGTGCCACCAGCAGGCAGACAGGGGAATCGCCCCAGCATTTT
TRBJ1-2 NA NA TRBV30 CAWSTGGAGGGYTF TGTGCCTGGAGTACGGGGGGCGCGGGTGGCGGCTACACCTTC
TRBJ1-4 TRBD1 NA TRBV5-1 CASSLGGQGYEKLFF TGCGCCAGCAGCTTGGGGGGACAGGGGTACGAAAAACTGTTTTTT
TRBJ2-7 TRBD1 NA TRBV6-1 CASSEALLGTGTYEQYF TGTGCCAGCAGTGAAGCGCTTCTTGGGACAGGGACCTACGAGCAGTACTTC
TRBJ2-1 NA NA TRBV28 CASGDEYNEQFF TGTGCCAGCGGAGACGAGTACAATGAGCAGTTCTTC
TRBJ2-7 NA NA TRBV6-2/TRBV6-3 CASSLQPYYEQYF TGTGCCAGCAGTTTACAGCCTTACTACGAGCAGTACTTC
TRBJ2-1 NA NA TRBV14 CASSQALVIYNEQFF TGTGCCAGCAGCCAAGCCCTAGTTATTTACAATGAGCAGTTCTTC
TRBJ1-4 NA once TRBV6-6 CASRKDSTNEKLFF TGTGCCAGCAGAAAGGACAGTACTAATGAAAAACTGTTTTTT
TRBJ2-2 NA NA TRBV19 CASSIRGENTGELFF TGTGCCAGTAGTATACGCGGGGAGAACACCGGGGAGCTGTTTTTT
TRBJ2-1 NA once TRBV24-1 CATSDSWGSSYNEQFF TGTGCCACCAGTGACTCTTGGGGGAGCTCCTACAATGAGCAGTTCTTC
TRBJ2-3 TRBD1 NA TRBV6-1 CASSDTGTASRGTQYF TGTGCCAGCAGTGATACCGGGACAGCCTCCCGGGGTACGCAGTATTTT
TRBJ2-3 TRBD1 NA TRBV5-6 CASSLELSGQGVADTQYF TGTGCCAGCAGCTTGGAGTTGTCGGGACAGGGGGTAGCAGATACGCAGTATTTT
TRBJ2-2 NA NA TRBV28 CASSQPPQTGELFF TGTGCCAGCAGCCAACCCCCCCAGACCGGGGAGCTGTTTTTT
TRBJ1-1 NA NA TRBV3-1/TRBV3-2 CASSQDLGDTEAFF TGTGCCAGCAGCCAAGATCTGGGAGACACTGAAGCTTTCTTT
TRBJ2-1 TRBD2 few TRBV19 CASSFWTRLNNEQFF TGTGCCAGTAGTTTCTGGACTAGACTCAACAATGAGCAGTTCTTC
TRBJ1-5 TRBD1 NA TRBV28 CASSSEDRGYQPQHF TGTGCCAGCAGTTCCGAAGACAGGGGTTATCAGCCCCAGCATTTT
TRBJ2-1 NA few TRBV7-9 CASSHPVNEQFF TGTGCCAGCAGCCACCCAGTCAATGAGCAGTTCTTC
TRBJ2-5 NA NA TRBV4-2 CASSHPFGETQYF TGTGCCAGCAGCCATCCATTTGGGGAGACCCAGTACTTC
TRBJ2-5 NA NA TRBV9 CASSVIPGETQYF TGTGCCAGCAGCGTAATCCCCGGGGAGACCCAGTACTTC
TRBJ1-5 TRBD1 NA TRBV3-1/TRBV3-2 CASSRTGTQPQHF TGTGCCAGCAGCCGGACAGGGACTCAGCCCCAGCATTTT